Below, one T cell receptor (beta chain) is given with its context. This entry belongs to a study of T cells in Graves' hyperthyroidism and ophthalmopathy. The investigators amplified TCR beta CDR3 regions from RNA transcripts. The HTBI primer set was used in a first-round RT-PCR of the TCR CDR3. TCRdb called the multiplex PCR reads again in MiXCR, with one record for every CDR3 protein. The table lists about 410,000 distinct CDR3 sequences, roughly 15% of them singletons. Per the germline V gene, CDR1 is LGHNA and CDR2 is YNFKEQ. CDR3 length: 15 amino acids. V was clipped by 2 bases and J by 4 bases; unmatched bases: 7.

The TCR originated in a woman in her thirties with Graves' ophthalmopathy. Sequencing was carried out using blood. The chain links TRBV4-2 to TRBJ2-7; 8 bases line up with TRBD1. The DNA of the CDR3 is TGTGCCAGCAGCCAACTTTCAGGGGGCCCATACGAGCAGTACTTC. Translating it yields CASSQLSGGPYEQYF.